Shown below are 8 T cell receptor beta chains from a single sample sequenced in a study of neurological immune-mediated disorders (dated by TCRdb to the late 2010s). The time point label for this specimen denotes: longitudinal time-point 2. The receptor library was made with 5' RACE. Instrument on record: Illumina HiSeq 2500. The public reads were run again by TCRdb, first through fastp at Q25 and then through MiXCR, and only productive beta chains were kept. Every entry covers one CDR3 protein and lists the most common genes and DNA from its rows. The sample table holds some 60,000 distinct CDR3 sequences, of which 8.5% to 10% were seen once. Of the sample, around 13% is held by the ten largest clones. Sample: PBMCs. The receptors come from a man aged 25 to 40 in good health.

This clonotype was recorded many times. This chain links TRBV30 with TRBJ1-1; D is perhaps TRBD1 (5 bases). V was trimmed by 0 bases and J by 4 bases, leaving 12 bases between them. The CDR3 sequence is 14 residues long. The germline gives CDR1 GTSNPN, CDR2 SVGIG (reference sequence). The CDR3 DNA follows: TGTGCCTGGAGTGTACTTCAGGGCAGCACTGAAGCTTTCTTT. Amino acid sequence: CAWSVLQGSTEAFF.

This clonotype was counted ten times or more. CDR3 in DNA: TGTGCCAGCAGCTTAGTGCAAGCGGGCGGGAGGGGGACCCAGTACTTC. Protein: CASSLVQAGGRGTQYF. The rearrangement links TRBV11-2 to TRBJ2-5, with 9 bases identical to TRBD2. The CDR3 spans 16 residues. Trimming took 1 base from V and 7 from J; bases not matched to a gene: 10. Germline values: CDR1 SGHAT, CDR2 FQNNGV.

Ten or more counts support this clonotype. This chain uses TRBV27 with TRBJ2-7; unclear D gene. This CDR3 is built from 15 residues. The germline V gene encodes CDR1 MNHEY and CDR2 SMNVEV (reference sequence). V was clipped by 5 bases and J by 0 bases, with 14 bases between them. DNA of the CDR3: TGTGCCAGCAGTCCGTATCCGCGCCACTCCTACGAGCAGTACTTC. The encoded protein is CASSPYPRHSYEQYF.

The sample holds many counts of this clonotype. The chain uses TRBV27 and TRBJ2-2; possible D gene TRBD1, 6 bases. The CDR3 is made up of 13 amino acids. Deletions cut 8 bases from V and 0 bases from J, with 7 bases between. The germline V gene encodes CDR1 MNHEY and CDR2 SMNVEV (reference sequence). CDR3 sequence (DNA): TGTGCCAGCTGGGACACGAACACCGGGGAGCTGTTTTTT. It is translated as CASWDTNTGELFF.

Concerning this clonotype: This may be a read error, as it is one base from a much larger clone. CDR3 nucleotides: TGTGCCAGCTCACTGTGTCCCAATCAGCCCCAGCATTTT. The encoded protein is CASSLCPNQPQHF. The chain links TRBV18 to TRBJ1-5; D is unclear. CDR3 length: 13 residues. Germline CDR1 and CDR2: KGHSH and LQKENI. With 4 bases removed from V and 3 bases from J, the gap between germline ends came to 7 bases.

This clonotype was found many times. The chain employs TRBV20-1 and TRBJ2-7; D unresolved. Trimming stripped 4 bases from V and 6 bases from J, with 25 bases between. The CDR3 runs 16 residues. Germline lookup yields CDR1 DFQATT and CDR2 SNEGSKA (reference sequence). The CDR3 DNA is TGCAGTGCTAAAGAAGGTGCGGCTTGGCAGACCACCGAGCAGTACTTC. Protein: CSAKEGAAWQTTEQYF.

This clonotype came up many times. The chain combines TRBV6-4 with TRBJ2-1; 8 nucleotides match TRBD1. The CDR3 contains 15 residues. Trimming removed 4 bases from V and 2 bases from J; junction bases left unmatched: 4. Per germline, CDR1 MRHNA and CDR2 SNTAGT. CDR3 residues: CASSGGTGPYNEQFF. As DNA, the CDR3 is TGTGCCAGCAGTGGGGGGACAGGACCCTACAATGAGCAGTTCTTC.

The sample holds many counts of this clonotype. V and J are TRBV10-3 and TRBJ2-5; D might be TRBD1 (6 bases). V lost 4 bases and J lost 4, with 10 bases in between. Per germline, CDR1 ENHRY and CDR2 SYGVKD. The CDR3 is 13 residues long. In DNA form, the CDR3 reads TGTGCCATCAGTGGTACAGGGTCAGAGACCCAGTACTTC. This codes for CAISGTGSETQYF.